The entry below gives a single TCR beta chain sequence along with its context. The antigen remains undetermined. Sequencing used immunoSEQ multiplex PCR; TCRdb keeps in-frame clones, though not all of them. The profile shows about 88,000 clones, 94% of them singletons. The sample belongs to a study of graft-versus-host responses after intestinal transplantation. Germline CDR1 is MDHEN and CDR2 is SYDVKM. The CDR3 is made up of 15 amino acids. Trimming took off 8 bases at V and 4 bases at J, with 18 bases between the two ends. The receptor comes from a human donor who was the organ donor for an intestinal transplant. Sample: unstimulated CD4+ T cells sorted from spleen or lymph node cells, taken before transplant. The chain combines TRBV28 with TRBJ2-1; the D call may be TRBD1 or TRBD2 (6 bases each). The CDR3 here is CASLSRGARYNEQFF. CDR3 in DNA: TGTGCCAGCCTCTCGAGGGGGGCCCGATACAATGAGCAGTTCTTC.